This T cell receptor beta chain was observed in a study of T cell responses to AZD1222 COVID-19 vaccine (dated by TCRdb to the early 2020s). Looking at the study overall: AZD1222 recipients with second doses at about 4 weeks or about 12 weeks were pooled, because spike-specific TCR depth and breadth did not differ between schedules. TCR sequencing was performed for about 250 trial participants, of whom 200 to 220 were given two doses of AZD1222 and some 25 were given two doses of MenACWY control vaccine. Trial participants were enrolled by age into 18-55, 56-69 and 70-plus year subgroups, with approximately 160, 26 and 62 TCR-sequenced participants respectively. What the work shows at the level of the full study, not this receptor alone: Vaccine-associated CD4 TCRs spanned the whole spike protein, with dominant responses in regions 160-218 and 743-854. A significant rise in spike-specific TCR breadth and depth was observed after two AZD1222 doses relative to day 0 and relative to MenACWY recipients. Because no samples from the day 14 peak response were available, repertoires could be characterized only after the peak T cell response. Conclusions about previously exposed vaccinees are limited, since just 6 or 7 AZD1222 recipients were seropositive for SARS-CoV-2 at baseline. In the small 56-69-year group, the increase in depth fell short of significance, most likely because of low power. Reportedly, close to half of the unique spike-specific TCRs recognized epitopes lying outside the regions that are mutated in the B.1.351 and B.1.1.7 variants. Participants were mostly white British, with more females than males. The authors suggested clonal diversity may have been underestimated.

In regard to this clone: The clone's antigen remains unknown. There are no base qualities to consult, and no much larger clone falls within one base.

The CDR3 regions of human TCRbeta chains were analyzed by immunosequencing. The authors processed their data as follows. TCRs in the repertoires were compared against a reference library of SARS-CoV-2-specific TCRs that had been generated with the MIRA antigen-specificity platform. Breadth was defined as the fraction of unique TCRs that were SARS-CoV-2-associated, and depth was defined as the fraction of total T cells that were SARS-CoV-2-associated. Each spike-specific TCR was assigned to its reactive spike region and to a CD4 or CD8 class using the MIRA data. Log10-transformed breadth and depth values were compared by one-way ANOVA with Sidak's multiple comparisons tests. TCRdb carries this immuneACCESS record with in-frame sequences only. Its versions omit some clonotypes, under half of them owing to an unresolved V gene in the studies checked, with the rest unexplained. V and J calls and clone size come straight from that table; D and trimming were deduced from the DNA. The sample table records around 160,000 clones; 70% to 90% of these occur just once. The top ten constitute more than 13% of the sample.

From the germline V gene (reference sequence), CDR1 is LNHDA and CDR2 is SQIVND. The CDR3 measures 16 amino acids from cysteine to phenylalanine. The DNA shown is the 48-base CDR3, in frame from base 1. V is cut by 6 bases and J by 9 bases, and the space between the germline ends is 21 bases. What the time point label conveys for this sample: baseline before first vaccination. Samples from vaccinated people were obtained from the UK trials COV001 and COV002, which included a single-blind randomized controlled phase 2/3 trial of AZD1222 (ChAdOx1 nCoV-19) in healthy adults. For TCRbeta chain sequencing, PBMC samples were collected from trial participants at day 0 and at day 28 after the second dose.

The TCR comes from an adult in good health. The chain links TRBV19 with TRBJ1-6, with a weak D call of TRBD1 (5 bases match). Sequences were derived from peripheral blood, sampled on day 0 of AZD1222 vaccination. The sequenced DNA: TGTGCCAGTAGATTGACCGCCGGGGCGACGGGTTCACCCCTCCACTTT. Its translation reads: CASRLTAGATGSPLHF.